This passage covers 18 T cell receptor beta chains from one sample sequenced in a study of spatial heterogeneity in lung cancer. Time point here: sample taken at primary tumor resection. TCRdb reprocessed the 5' RACE reads with MiXCR, giving one entry per CDR3 protein. The data contain some 38,000 distinct CDR3 sequences, roughly 8% of them singletons. Material: PBMCs, obtained at surgery. The receptors were gathered from a male donor with early-stage non-small cell lung cancer.

The chain uses TRBV3-1 and TRBJ1-2; TRBD1 is a possible D gene (5 bases). The CDR3 runs 15 residues. Trimming removed 3 bases at V and 4 bases at J, with 15 bases between. Germline CDR1 LGHDT, CDR2 YNNKEL (reference sequence). The CDR3 reads CASSQGQGVTYGYTF. The CDR3 DNA reads TGTGCCAGCAGCCAGGGGCAGGGCGTAACCTATGGCTACACCTTC.

The V gene is TRBV5-1, the J gene TRBJ2-1, with D tentatively TRBD2 (5 bases). V was clipped by 4 bases and J by 7 bases, with 15 bases between them. Germline values: CDR1 SGHRS, CDR2 YFSETQ. The CDR3 totals 14 residues. The CDR3 loop reads CASSQAALSNEQFF. The CDR3 DNA is TGCGCCAGCAGCCAAGCGGCCCTTTCAAATGAGCAGTTCTTC.

This clonotype has a count of ten or more. V and J are TRBV12-3 or TRBV12-4 and TRBJ1-2; tentative D call: TRBD1 (5 bases). CDR3 length: 12 amino acids. Trimming shortened V by 8 bases and J by 7 bases, and 14 bases separated the two germline ends. The CDR3 nucleotides read TGTGCCAGCTCAGGGACGGCCGGTGGCTACACCTTC. Translated, it gives CASSGTAGGYTF.

In its sample, this clonotype was seen many times. The V and J genes are TRBV29-1 and TRBJ2-7; 8 nucleotides match TRBD1. CDR1 is SQVTM, CDR2 ANQGSEA, per germline. This CDR3 contains 15 residues. J was trimmed by 2 bases and V by 3 bases; bases with no gene match: 9. CDR3 nucleotide sequence: TGCAGCGTTGAGGTACGGGACAGGAACCCCTACGAGCAGTACTTC. Protein sequence: CSVEVRDRNPYEQYF.

This clonotype showed up many times. The chain couples TRBV10-2 to TRBJ1-1; no reliable D call. Germline-derived CDR1 and CDR2 are WSHSY and SAAADI. This CDR3 comprises 13 residues. Trimming shortened V by 0 bases and J by 5 bases, and 7 bases separated the two germline ends. CDR3 sequence: CASSESGGTEAFF. CDR3 bases: TGCGCCAGCAGTGAGTCAGGAGGAACTGAAGCTTTCTTT.

This clonotype was picked up a small number of times. CDR3 nucleotide sequence: TGTGCCAGCAGCTGGACAGGACCGCGTCAGCCCCAGCATTTT. The encoded protein is CASSWTGPRQPQHF. The chain has TRBV6-5 and TRBJ1-5; 7 nucleotides align to TRBD1. Germline lookup yields CDR1 MNHEY and CDR2 SVGAGI. The CDR3 totals 14 residues. Trimming cost V 6 bases and J 6 bases; bases outside gene matches: 8.

The V gene is TRBV29-1, the J gene TRBJ1-1, with 7 bases lining up with TRBD1. This CDR3 spans 13 amino acids. The J segment lost 7 bases and the V segment lost 6 bases, leaving 11 bases of the junction unmatched. Germline-derived CDR1 and CDR2 are SQVTM and ANQGSEA. CDR3 loop: CSVVHQGDGEAFF. DNA for the CDR3: TGCAGCGTAGTTCATCAGGGGGATGGTGAAGCTTTCTTT.

This sequence joins TRBV4-1 and TRBJ1-2; perhaps TRBD1 as D (5 bases). CDR3 length equals 13 residues. The germline V gene has CDR1 MGHRA and CDR2 YSYEKL. The V and J ends lost 3 bases and 6 bases respectively, with 11 bases between them. The CDR3 bases are TGCGCCAGCAGCCAGGGCTCGGGGGATGGCTACACCTTC. It codes for CASSQGSGDGYTF.

The genes are TRBV6-5 and TRBJ2-3, with D perhaps TRBD2 (6 bases). V gave up 2 bases and J gave up 5 bases, with 8 bases separating them. The CDR3 spans 13 residues. Germline CDR1 is MNHEY and CDR2 is SVGAGI. In DNA form, the CDR3 reads TGTGCCAGCAGTTACGAAGCGGGAGATACGCAGTATTTT. This gives the protein CASSYEAGDTQYF.

This clonotype was picked up many times. V and J are TRBV14 and TRBJ1-2; D is possibly TRBD1 (5 bases). V was pared by 0 bases and J by 4 bases, with 12 bases between. From germline, CDR1 is SGHDN and CDR2 FVKESK. The CDR3 runs to 15 residues. CDR3 loop: CASSQDRTGGYGYTF. The CDR3 DNA reads as TGTGCCAGCAGCCAAGATAGAACAGGTGGCTATGGCTACACCTTC.

This clonotype was observed at least ten times. This chain links TRBV29-1 with TRBJ1-5; D unresolved. From germline, CDR1 is SQVTM and CDR2 ANQGSEA. Trimming left V 0 bases short and J 4 bases short, with 4 bases between. This CDR3 has 12 residues. The CDR3 reads CSVEDGNQPQHF. The CDR3 region has the DNA TGCAGCGTTGAAGACGGAAATCAGCCCCAGCATTTT.

This clonotype came up many times. The chain combines TRBV12-3 or TRBV12-4 with TRBJ2-5; 7 bases line up with TRBD1. The trim removed 2 bases at V and 2 bases at J, leaving 5 bases unmatched. This CDR3 has 15 amino acids. The CDR3 DNA follows: TGTGCCAGCAGTTTACAGGGGGAGTCGCAAGAGACCCAGTACTTC. Protein sequence: CASSLQGESQETQYF.

In this sample, this clonotype turned up many times. The V and J genes are TRBV20-1 and TRBJ2-1; D unresolved. Germline loops: CDR1 DFQATT, CDR2 SNEGSKA (reference sequence). The CDR3 has 14 amino acids. Trimming removed 0 bases from V and 8 bases from J, with 14 bases in between. Here the CDR3 reads CSARDLAERDEQFF. The DNA of the CDR3 is TGCAGTGCTAGAGATCTCGCAGAACGGGATGAGCAGTTCTTC.

This clonotype was found many times. This CDR3 reads CSFRDTTTGELFF. DNA for the CDR3: TGCAGCTTCCGAGACACCACCACTGGGGAGCTGTTTTTT. V and J are TRBV29-1 and TRBJ2-2; no reliable D call. The V gene lost 8 bases and the J gene lost 8 bases, with 18 bases spanning the gap. CDR1 is SQVTM, CDR2 ANQGSEA, per germline. The CDR3 sequence is 13 residues long.

The J gene is TRBJ1-3, the V gene TRBV5-1, with D hard to call. Germline V lookup: CDR1 SGHRS, CDR2 YFSETQ. V was trimmed by 0 bases and J by 1 base, leaving 5 bases between them. This CDR3 contains 14 residues. CDR3 bases: TGCGCCAGCAGCTTGGGGGTTTCTGGAAACACCATATATTTT. Translated, it gives CASSLGVSGNTIYF.

This clonotype was counted ten times or more. This sequence joins TRBV9 and TRBJ2-3, with D perhaps TRBD1 or TRBD2 (5 bases each). The germline gives CDR1 SGDLS, CDR2 YYNGEE. The CDR3 runs to 16 residues. V lost 4 bases, J lost 0 bases, and 15 bases lay in between. In DNA, the CDR3 is TGTGCCAGCAGCCTTAGTGGGGGAACAAGCACAGATACGCAGTATTTT. Translating it yields CASSLSGGTSTDTQYF.

The chain employs TRBV6-2 or TRBV6-3 and TRBJ2-2; TRBD2 is a possible D gene (7 bases). CDR3 length equals 16 residues. Germline CDR1 reads MNHEY; CDR2 reads SVGEGT. V was pared by 5 bases and J by 4 bases, with 17 bases between. CDR3 amino acids: CASSPWEGVFTGELFF. The CDR3 nucleotides read TGTGCCAGCAGTCCTTGGGAGGGGGTTTTCACCGGGGAGCTGTTTTTT.

The sample holds many counts of this clonotype. The V call is TRBV6-2 or TRBV6-3, the J call TRBJ2-3; weak D call: TRBD1 (6 bases). Germline values: CDR1 MNHEY, CDR2 SVGEGT. Trimming left V 2 bases short and J 0 bases short, with 12 bases between. CDR3 length equals 16 residues. CDR3 in amino acids: CASSYGGYSSTDTQYF. CDR3 coding DNA: TGTGCCAGCAGTTACGGGGGCTACTCTAGCACAGATACGCAGTATTTT.